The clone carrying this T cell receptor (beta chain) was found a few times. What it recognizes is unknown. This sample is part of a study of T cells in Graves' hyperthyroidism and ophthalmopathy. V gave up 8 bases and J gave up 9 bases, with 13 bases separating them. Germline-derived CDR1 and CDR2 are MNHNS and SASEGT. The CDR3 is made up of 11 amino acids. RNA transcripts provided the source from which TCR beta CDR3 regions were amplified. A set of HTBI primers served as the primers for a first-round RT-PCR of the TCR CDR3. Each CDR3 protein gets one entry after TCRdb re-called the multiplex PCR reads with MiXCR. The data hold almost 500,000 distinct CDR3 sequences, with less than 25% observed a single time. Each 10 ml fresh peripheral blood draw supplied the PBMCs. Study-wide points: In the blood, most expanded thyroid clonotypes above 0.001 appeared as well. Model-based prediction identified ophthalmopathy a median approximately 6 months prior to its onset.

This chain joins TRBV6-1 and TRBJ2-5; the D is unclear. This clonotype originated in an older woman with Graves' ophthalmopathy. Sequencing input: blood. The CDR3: CASLLYSAQYF. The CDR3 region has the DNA TGTGCCAGCCTACTTTATTCAGCCCAGTACTTC.